The clone carrying this T cell receptor beta chain was seen at least ten times. Its target is not known. The data belong to a study of T cells after yellow fever vaccination. Study-level information: Each low-cell-number fraction was prepared by means of SMART-Seq v4 Ultra Low Input. Whole-study findings and limits: Abundant clonotypes (contaminants from the bulk population) could be present in FACS-sorted repertoires. Some clonotypes, a small share, were shared between CD4 and CD8 compartments.

It was through 5'RACE template switching that TCR cDNA was made, with a universal primer site and UMIs added. MiXCR, run by TCRdb on the 5' RACE reads, gives a single entry per CDR3 protein. The sample contains some 320,000 distinct CDR3 sequences, around a tenth of which appear only once. CDR1 and CDR2 from the germline V gene are SGHTA and FQGNSA. The germline V and J ends were trimmed by 6 bases and 7 bases, with 16 bases remaining between them. This CDR3 region has 15 residues. The sequence was obtained from a young man who received the YFV17D yellow fever vaccine. Material: CD4+ T cells sorted from PBMCs, obtained 45 days after the yellow fever booster vaccination. V usage is TRBV7-2 and J usage is TRBJ1-6, with D possibly TRBD1 on 6 matching bases. CDR3 nucleotides: TGTGCCAGCAGGGAAGGGGGGCATCACAATTCACCCCTCCACTTT. This encodes CASREGGHHNSPLHF.